This section outlines one T cell receptor (beta chain) sequence together with its context. The antigen remains undetermined. This sample is drawn from a study of T cells in localized non-small cell lung cancer. Whole-study findings and limits: Uninvolved adjacent lung showed higher T cell clonality than tumor.

Only in-frame clones appear in the TCRdb table, and some are missing; sequencing was by immunoSEQ multiplex PCR. This table holds some 2,000 clones, around 27% found once. Trimming left V 2 bases short and J 1 base short, with 8 bases between. CDR3 length: 15 residues. From germline, CDR1 is LNHDA and CDR2 SQIVND (reference sequence). The clonotype was recovered from a female donor aged 60 or older with stage I lung adenocarcinoma. The chain joins TRBV19 to TRBJ2-2; unclear D gene. The input for sequencing was normal lung tissue next to the tumor, taken before any cancer treatment. CDR3 in DNA: TGTGCCAGTAGTATATATCGAGGGAACACCGGGGAGCTGTTTTTT. Amino acids: CASSIYRGNTGELFF.